This T cell receptor beta chain was retrieved from a study of CD8+CD57+ T cells in acquired aplastic anemia. Study as a whole: On average, sorted CD4+ and CD8+ cells gave roughly 3 ug of DNA. For CD4+ cells, healthy donors had an average of about 10 million reads. Study outcomes and limitations: Patients and controls had CD8+ Simpson's diversity values that were not significantly distinct. Common to patients and controls were approximately 30 CD8+ CDR3 sequences.

Germline lookup yields CDR1 ENHRY and CDR2 SYGVKD. V was trimmed by 10 bases and J by 8 bases, leaving 15 bases between them. The CDR3 sequence is 13 residues long. TCR beta VDJ and CDR3 profiles were obtained from a genomic DNA template. TCRdb redid the calling of the reads with MiXCR, one entry per CDR3 protein. The data show 60,000 or so distinct CDR3 sequences, around 50% seen once. On this clonotype: Its specificity is not known.

The clonotype originates from a human donor in good health, serving as a control. J is TRBJ1-6 and V is TRBV10-3, with D perhaps TRBD1 (6 bases). The sample was sorted CD4+, CD8+, or CD8+CD57+ T cells (not recorded which) from PBMCs. CDR3 region: CATLQGWDSPLHF. The CDR3 coding sequence is TGTGCCACTCTACAGGGATGGGATTCACCCCTCCACTTT.